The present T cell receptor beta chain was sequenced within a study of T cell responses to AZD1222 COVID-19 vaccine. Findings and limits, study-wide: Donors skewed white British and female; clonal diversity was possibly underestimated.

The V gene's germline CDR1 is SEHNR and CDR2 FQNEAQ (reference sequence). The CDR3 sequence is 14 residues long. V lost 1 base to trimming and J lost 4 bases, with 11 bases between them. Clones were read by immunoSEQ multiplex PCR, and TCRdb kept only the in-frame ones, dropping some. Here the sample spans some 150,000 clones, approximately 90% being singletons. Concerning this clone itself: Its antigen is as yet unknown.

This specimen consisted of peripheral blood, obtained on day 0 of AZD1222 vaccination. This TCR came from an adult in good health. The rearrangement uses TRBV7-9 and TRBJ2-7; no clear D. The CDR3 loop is CASSLDAIGYEQYF. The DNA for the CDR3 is TGTGCCAGCAGCTTAGATGCGATCGGATACGAGCAGTACTTC.